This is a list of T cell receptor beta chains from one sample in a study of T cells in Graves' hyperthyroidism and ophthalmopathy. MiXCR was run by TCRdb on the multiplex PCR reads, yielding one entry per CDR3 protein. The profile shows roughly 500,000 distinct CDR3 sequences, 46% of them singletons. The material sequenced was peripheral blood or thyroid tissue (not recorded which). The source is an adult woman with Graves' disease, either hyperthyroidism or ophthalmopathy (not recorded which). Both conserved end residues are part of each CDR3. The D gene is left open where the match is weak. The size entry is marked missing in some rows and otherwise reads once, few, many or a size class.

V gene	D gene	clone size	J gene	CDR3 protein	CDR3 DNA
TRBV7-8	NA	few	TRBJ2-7	CASSLAQGIAHEQYF	TGTGCCAGCAGCTTAGCCCAGGGGATTGCCCACGAGCAGTACTTC
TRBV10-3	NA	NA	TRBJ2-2	CAITDDRPNTGELFF	TGTGCCATCACCGACGACAGACCGAACACCGGGGAGCTGTTTTTT
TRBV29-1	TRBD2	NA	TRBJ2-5	CSVDTSGSNEETQYF	TGCAGCGTAGATACTAGCGGGAGCAATGAGGAGACCCAGTACTTC
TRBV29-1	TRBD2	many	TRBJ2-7	CSALAGGYEQYF	TGCAGCGCCCTAGCGGGAGGGTACGAGCAGTACTTC
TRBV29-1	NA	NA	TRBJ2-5	CSGGQQETQYF	TGCAGCGGCGGACAACAAGAGACCCAGTACTTC
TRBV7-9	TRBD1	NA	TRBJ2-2	CASSQTGHTGELFF	TGTGCCAGCAGCCAGACAGGGCACACCGGGGAGCTGTTTTTT
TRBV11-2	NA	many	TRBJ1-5	CASSLDYGAQPQHF	TGTGCCAGCAGCTTAGATTACGGGGCACAGCCCCAGCATTTT
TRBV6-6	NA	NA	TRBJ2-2	CASRTRFHDGELFF	TGTGCCAGCAGAACTAGGTTTCATGACGGGGAGCTGTTTTTT
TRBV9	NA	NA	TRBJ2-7	CASSVGTEAYEQYF	TGTGCCAGCAGCGTAGGGACAGAAGCCTACGAGCAGTACTTC
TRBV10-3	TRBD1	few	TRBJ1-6	CAISEMDRLNSPLHF	TGTGCCATCAGTGAAATGGACAGGCTGAATTCACCCCTCCACTTT
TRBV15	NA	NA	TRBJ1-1	CATSRVAYTEAFF	TGTGCCACCAGCAGAGTGGCTTACACTGAAGCTTTCTTT
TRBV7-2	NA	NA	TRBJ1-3	CASKRGSGNTIYF	TGTGCCTCCAAAAGGGGCTCTGGAAACACCATATATTTT
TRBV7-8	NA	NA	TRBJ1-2	CASSTTRVSGYTF	TGTGCCAGCAGCACAACCAGGGTGTCGGGCTACACCTTC
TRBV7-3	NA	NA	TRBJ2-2	CASRKGRNTGELFF	TGTGCCAGCAGGAAGGGAAGGAACACCGGGGAGCTGTTTTTT
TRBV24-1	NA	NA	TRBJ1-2	CATSDTGSYGYTF	TGTGCCACCAGTGACACGGGAAGCTATGGCTACACCTTC
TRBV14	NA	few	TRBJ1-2	CASSQGGSIGYTF	TGTGCCAGCAGCCAGGGGGGCTCCATAGGATACACCTTC
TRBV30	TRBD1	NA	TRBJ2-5	CAWSGDRGLGETQYF	TGTGCCTGGAGTGGGGACAGGGGCTTAGGAGAGACCCAGTACTTC
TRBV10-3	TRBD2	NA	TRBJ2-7	CAISGREGYEQYF	TGTGCCATCAGTGGCCGGGAGGGCTACGAGCAGTACTTC
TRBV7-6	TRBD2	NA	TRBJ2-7	CASSPRPGGYDEQYF	TGTGCCAGCAGCCCCCGTCCGGGAGGGTATGACGAGCAGTACTTC
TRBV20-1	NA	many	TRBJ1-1	CSAREVRDRPSAFF	TGCAGTGCTAGAGAGGTGAGGGACCGGCCGAGTGCTTTCTTT
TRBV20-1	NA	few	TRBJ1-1	CSAPTAQGRTEAFF	TGCAGTGCTCCGACAGCCCAGGGGCGGACTGAAGCTTTCTTT
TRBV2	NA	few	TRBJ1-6	CASSNDRRNSPLHF	TGTGCCAGCAGCAACGACAGGAGAAATTCACCCCTCCACTTT
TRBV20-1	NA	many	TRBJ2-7	CSASPGLGRPYEQYF	TGCAGTGCTAGTCCGGGACTGGGAAGACCCTACGAGCAGTACTTC
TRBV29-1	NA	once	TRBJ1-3	CSAEVGNTIYF	TGCAGCGCGGAGGTTGGAAACACCATATATTTT
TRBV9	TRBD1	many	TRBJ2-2	CASSGGRGRPANTGELFF	TGTGCCAGCAGCGGTGGCAGGGGGCGACCGGCGAACACCGGGGAGCTGTTTTTT
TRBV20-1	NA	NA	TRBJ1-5	CSAHIGGASNQPQHF	TGCAGTGCTCACATTGGGGGGGCCAGCAATCAGCCCCAGCATTTT
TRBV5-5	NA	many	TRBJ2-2	CASSLAEPRRSGELFF	TGTGCCAGCAGCTTGGCCGAGCCGAGGAGGAGCGGGGAGCTGTTTTTT
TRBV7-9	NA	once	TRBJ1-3	CASSGPLNYGYTIYF	TGTGCCAGCAGCGGACCCCTAAACTATGGCTACACCATATATTTT
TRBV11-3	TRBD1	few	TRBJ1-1	CASSQRGQGILAEAFF	TGTGCCAGCAGCCAAAGGGGACAGGGTATTCTCGCTGAAGCTTTCTTT
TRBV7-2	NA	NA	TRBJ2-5	CASSLARGSETQYF	TGTGCCAGCAGCTTAGCGAGGGGAAGTGAGACCCAGTACTTC
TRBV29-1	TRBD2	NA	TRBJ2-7	CSFSGREDEQYF	TGCAGCTTTAGCGGGAGGGAAGACGAGCAGTACTTC
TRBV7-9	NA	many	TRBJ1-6	CASSLGSGNSPLHF	TGTGCCAGCAGCTTAGGGTCTGGTAATTCACCCCTCCACTTT
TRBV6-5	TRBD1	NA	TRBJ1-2	CASGRDRGSYGYTF	TGTGCCAGCGGACGGGACAGGGGGTCCTATGGCTACACCTTC
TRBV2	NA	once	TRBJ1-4	CASTRQGANEKLFF	TGTGCCAGCACCCGGCAGGGAGCTAATGAAAAACTGTTTTTT
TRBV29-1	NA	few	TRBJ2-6	CSVEDLTF	TGCAGCGTAGAGGACCTGACTTTC
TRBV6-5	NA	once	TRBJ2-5	CASSDVQRTNQETQYF	TGTGCCAGCAGTGATGTTCAGCGGACCAACCAAGAGACCCAGTACTTC
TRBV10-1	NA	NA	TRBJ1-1	CASSDSGFYLCAWSVQRTDEAFF	NA
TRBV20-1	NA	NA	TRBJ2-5	CSASVQSETQYF	TGCAGTGCTAGTGTACAGTCGGAGACCCAGTACTTC
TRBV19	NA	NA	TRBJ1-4	CASSMRAGVGKRKLFF	TGTGCCAGTAGTATGAGAGCGGGAGTGGGGAAAAGAAAACTGTTTTTT
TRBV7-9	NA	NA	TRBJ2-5	CASSSNTETQYF	TGTGCCAGCAGCTCAAACACGGAGACCCAGTACTTC
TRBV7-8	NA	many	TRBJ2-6	CASSLAWGYGSGANVLTF	TGTGCCAGCAGCTTAGCCTGGGGTTACGGCTCTGGGGCCAACGTCCTGACTTTC
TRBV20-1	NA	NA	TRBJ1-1	CSAEPGALGNTEAFF	TGCAGTGCTGAACCGGGGGCGCTGGGGAACACTGAAGCTTTCTTT
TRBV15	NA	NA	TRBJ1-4	CATSRARGTWANEKLFF	TGTGCCACCAGCAGAGCCCGGGGGACATGGGCTAATGAAAAACTGTTTTTT
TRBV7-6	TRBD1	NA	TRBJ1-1	CASSLTGVGGEAFF	TGTGCCAGCAGCCTAACAGGGGTCGGGGGTGAAGCTTTCTTT
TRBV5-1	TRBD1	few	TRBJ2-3	CASSLERGPTDTQYF	TGCGCCAGCAGCTTGGAGAGGGGGCCCACAGATACGCAGTATTTT
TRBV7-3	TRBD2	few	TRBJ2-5	CASGLAGQETQYF	TGTGCCAGCGGACTAGCGGGACAAGAGACCCAGTACTTC
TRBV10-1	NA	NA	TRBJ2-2	CASSERGGVGELFF	TGCGCCAGCAGTGAGCGAGGAGGGGTCGGGGAGCTGTTTTTT
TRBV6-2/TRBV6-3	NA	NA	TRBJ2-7	CASSEPPGHTYYEQYF	TGTGCCAGCAGCGAGCCTCCGGGACACACGTACTACGAGCAGTACTTC
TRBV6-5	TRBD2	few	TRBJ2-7	CASSFRAGGSEQYF	TGTGCCAGCAGTTTTCGGGCCGGGGGGTCCGAGCAGTACTTC
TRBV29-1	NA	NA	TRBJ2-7	CSVWGGGNYEQYF	TGCAGCGTTTGGGGAGGGGGAAATTACGAGCAGTACTTC
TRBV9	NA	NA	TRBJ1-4	CASSVVGGGELFF	TGTGCCAGCAGCGTCGTCGGAGGAGGGGAACTGTTTTTT